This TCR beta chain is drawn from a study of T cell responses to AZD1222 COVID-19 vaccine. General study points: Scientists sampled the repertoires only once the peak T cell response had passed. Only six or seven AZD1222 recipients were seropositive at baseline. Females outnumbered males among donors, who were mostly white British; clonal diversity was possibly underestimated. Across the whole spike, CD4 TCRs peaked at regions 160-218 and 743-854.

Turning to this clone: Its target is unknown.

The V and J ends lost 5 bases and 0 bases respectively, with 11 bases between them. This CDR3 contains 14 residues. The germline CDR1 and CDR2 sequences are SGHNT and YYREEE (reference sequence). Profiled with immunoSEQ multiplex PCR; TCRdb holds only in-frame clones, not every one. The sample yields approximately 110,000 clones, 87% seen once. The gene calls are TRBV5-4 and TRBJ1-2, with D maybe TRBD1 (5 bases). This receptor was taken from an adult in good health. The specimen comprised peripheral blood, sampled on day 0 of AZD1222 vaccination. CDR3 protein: CASRGPGANYGYTF. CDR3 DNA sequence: TGTGCCAGCAGGGGACCCGGGGCTAACTATGGCTACACCTTC.